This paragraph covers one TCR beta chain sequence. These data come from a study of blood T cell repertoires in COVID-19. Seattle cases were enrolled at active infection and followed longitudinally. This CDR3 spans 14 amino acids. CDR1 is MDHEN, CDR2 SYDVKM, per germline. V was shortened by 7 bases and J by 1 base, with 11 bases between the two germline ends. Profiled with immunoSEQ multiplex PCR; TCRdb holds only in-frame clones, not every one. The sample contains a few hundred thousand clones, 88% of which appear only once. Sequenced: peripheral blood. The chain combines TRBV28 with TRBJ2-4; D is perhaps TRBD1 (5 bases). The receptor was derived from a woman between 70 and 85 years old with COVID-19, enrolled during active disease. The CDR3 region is CASIGASAKNIQYF. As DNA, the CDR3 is TGTGCCAGCATTGGGGCATCGGCCAAAAACATTCAGTACTTC. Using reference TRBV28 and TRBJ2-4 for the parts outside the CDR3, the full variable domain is DVKVTQSSRYLVKRTGEKVFLECVQDMDHENMFWYRQDPGLGLRLIYFSYDVKMKEKGDIPEGYSVSREKKERFSLILESASTNQTSMYLCASIGASAKNIQYFGAGTRLSVL.